These 21 T cell receptor beta chains were all obtained from the same sample, sequenced in a study of T cell changes during pregnancy in multiple sclerosis. Profiling relied on immunoSEQ multiplex PCR, and the TCRdb table lists in-frame clones only, not all of them. The sample lists approximately 74,000 clones, about 92% occurring once. Sequences were derived from peripheral blood, sampled before pregnancy. Every receptor here comes from a female donor with multiple sclerosis, enrolled in a pregnancy study.

This clone appeared a single time. The V call is TRBV6-1, the J call TRBJ2-2; tentative D call: TRBD1 (5 bases). The V gene's germline CDR1 is MNHNS and CDR2 SASEGT. Between the trimmed V and J ends, which lost 8 bases and 3 bases, there was a span of 16 bases. The CDR3 loop spans 15 amino acids. The CDR3 sequence: CASRQGRLYTGELFF. CDR3 DNA: TGTGCCAGCCGCCAGGGCAGACTGTACACCGGGGAGCTGTTTTTT.

The gene calls are TRBV27 and TRBJ2-7, with 7 bases matching TRBD2. Germline CDR1 and CDR2: MNHEY and SMNVEV (reference sequence). The trim removed 5 bases at V and 3 bases at J, leaving 16 bases unmatched. CDR3 length: 17 residues. This chain's CDR3 is CASSPNPSREWLYEQYF. CDR3 sequence (DNA): TGTGCCAGCAGTCCAAACCCCTCGCGGGAGTGGCTCTACGAGCAGTACTTC.

V is TRBV7-9 and J is TRBJ2-7, with a possible D match to TRBD1 (6 bases). With 3 bases removed from V and 5 bases from J, the gap between germline ends came to 8 bases. Germline V gene lookup returns CDR1 SEHNR and CDR2 FQNEAQ (reference sequence). This CDR3 has 12 amino acids. The CDR3 sequence: CASSFRDNEQYF. CDR3 sequence (DNA): TGTGCCAGCAGCTTCCGGGACAACGAGCAGTACTTC.

This sequence joins TRBV7-2 and TRBJ2-3; 9 bases align to TRBD1. The germline gives CDR1 SGHTA, CDR2 FQGNSA. V shed 5 bases and J 5 bases; nucleotides not matched to a gene: 5. This CDR3 comprises 14 residues. DNA for the CDR3: TGTGCCAGCAGCGCGGGACAGGGAGTAGATACGCAGTATTTT. Protein sequence: CASSAGQGVDTQYF. Combining the CDR3 with reference TRBV7-2 and TRBJ2-3 gives the whole variable domain GAGVSQSPSNKVTEKGKDVELRCDPISGHTALYWYRQSLGQGLEFLIYFQGNSAPDKSGLPSDRFSAERTGGSVSTLTIQRTQQEDSAVYLCASSAGQGVDTQYFGPGTRLTVL.

The chain has TRBV5-1 and TRBJ1-2; 7 bases line up with TRBD1. Germline loops: CDR1 SGHRS, CDR2 YFSETQ. The CDR3 has 14 residues. Losses at the gene ends were 4 bases for V and 3 bases for J; bases not matched to a gene: 6. The CDR3 sequence is CASSEEQGYYGYTF. DNA of the CDR3: TGCGCCAGCAGCGAAGAACAGGGGTACTATGGCTACACCTTC.

This clone came up once. The rearrangement joins TRBV19 to TRBJ2-1, with TRBD2 identical over 11 bases. Germline CDR1 reads LNHDA; CDR2 reads SQIVND (reference sequence). After removal of 5 bases from V and 1 base from J, the junction contained 7 bases not matched to a gene. The CDR3 runs to 17 residues. This CDR3 reads CASSALTSGSSYNEQFF. The CDR3 DNA reads as TGTGCCAGTAGTGCCCTAACTAGCGGGAGTTCCTACAATGAGCAGTTCTTC.

The chain has TRBV7-9 and TRBJ2-1; the match to TRBD1 covers 8 bases. V lost 5 bases to trimming and J lost 5 bases; unmatched junction nucleotides: 2. Per germline, CDR1 SEHNR and CDR2 FQNEAQ (reference sequence). This CDR3 comprises 13 residues. CDR3 sequence: CASSLTGDNEQFF. The CDR3, as DNA: TGTGCCAGCAGCCTGACAGGGGACAATGAGCAGTTCTTC.

This rearrangement joins TRBV9 to TRBJ2-3, with 7 bases fitting TRBD2. Germline trimming cut 0 bases from V and 5 bases from J; bases unmatched to any gene: 9. The CDR3 totals 16 residues. Germline-derived CDR1 and CDR2 are SGDLS and YYNGEE. CDR3 region: CASSVGNGRGQDTQYF. The CDR3, as DNA: TGTGCCAGCAGCGTAGGTAATGGGAGGGGCCAAGATACGCAGTATTTT.

This sequence joins TRBV6-4 and TRBJ2-1, with a tentative D call TRBD1 (6 bases). The CDR3 sequence is 14 residues long. The V end lost 3 bases, the J end lost 0 bases, and 6 bases lay between the germline ends. Germline V gene sequence: CDR1 MRHNA, CDR2 SNTAGT. This CDR3 reads CASSEDSSYNEQFF. The CDR3, as DNA: TGTGCCAGCAGTGAGGACAGCTCCTACAATGAGCAGTTCTTC.

CDR3 DNA sequence: TGTGCCAGCAGCCCCCGAACTAGCGGGCGGGAGACCCAGTACTTC. This gives the protein CASSPRTSGRETQYF. V and J are TRBV7-8 and TRBJ2-5; 9 nucleotides match TRBD2. After removal of 5 bases from V and 5 bases from J, the junction contained 9 bases not matched to a gene. CDR3 length: 15 residues. Germline-derived CDR1 and CDR2 are SGHVS and FQNEAQ.

The chain is built from TRBV5-1 and TRBJ2-3, with 8 bases matching TRBD1. Germline lookup yields CDR1 SGHRS and CDR2 YFSETQ. This CDR3 is 15 amino acids long. Trimming took 5 bases from V and 5 from J; bases not matched to a gene: 10. The CDR3 sequence: CASSPTGEFGDTQYF. The CDR3 nucleotides are TGCGCCAGCAGTCCGACAGGGGAGTTCGGAGATACGCAGTATTTT. Based on the CDR3 plus reference TRBV5-1 and TRBJ2-3, the full variable domain is KAGVTQTPRYLIKTRGQQVTLSCSPISGHRSVSWYQQTPGQGLQFLFEYFSETQRNKGNFPGRFSGRQFSNSRSEMNVSTLELGDSALYLCASSPTGEFGDTQYFGPGTRLTVL.

This chain connects TRBV4-1 to TRBJ1-5, with D possibly TRBD1 on 5 matching bases. The germline CDR1 and CDR2 sequences are MGHRA and YSYEKL. V lost 1 base and J 7 bases, leaving 14 bases between the germline ends. The CDR3 is made up of 15 amino acids. The CDR3 spells CASSQVQGRLQPQHF. Here the CDR3 DNA reads TGCGCCAGCAGCCAAGTGCAGGGAAGACTCCAGCCCCAGCATTTT.

The chain has TRBV5-1 and TRBJ2-5; 8 bases map to TRBD1. V trimming: 3 bases; J trimming: 4 bases; junction bases outside the gene matches: 8. Germline loops: CDR1 SGHRS, CDR2 YFSETQ. This CDR3 is 15 amino acids long. CDR3 residues: CASSWSNQGAETQYF. Here the CDR3 DNA reads TGCGCCAGCAGCTGGTCAAACCAGGGGGCAGAGACCCAGTACTTC.

This chain connects TRBV19 to TRBJ2-1, with 10 positions matching TRBD2. With V trimmed by 2 bases and J by 6 bases, 4 bases remained unmatched. Germline V gives CDR1 LNHDA, CDR2 SQIVND (reference sequence). There are 15 residues in the CDR3. CDR3 in DNA: TGTGCCAGTAGTATATCTAGCGGGAGTGTCAATGAGCAGTTCTTC. It specifies CASSISSGSVNEQFF. Filled out from reference TRBV19 and TRBJ2-1, the complete variable domain reads DGGITQSPKYLFRKEGQNVTLSCEQNLNHDAMYWYRQDPGQGLRLIYYSQIVNDFQKGDIAEGYSVSREKKESFPLTVTSAQKNPTAFYLCASSISSGSVNEQFFGPGTRLTVL.

This chain joins TRBV28 and TRBJ2-7; 7 bases fit TRBD2. Looked up from germline, CDR1 is MDHEN and CDR2 is SYDVKM. The CDR3 runs 15 residues. Trimming at V came to 5 bases and at J to 4 bases, leaving 11 bases not matched to a gene. The CDR3 reads CASSPTRSGNYEQYF. In nucleotides, the CDR3 is TGTGCCAGCAGTCCCACCCGAAGCGGGAATTACGAGCAGTACTTC.

The rearrangement uses TRBV6-5 and TRBJ1-1; D ambiguous. CDR1 MNHEY and CDR2 SVGAGI come from the germline V gene. The CDR3 is 15 amino acids. Trimming cost V 8 bases and J 5 bases, with 21 bases left between them. The CDR3 here is CASLSTLTRRTEAFF. Here the CDR3 DNA reads TGTGCCAGCCTGTCCACCCTCACAAGGAGAACTGAAGCTTTCTTT.

The rearrangement links TRBV6-6 to TRBJ2-3, with TRBD1 as a possible D gene (6 bases). CDR3 size: 15 residues. CDR1 and CDR2 from the germline V gene are MNHNY and SVGAGI (reference sequence). V lost 8 bases and J lost 4, with 19 bases in between. DNA of the CDR3: TGTGCCAGCCCTCTAAGTCCAGGGGTTCCAGATACGCAGTATTTT. Its translation: CASPLSPGVPDTQYF.

This clone showed up just once. The CDR3 here is CASSTMPGELFF. The CDR3, as DNA: TGTGCCAGCAGTACTATGCCCGGGGAGCTGTTTTTT. The chain couples TRBV9 to TRBJ2-2, with D uncertain. Germline loops: CDR1 SGDLS, CDR2 YYNGEE. The CDR3 totals 12 residues. Trimming shortened V by 5 bases and J by 6 bases, and 8 bases separated the two germline ends.

This rearrangement joins TRBV28 to TRBJ1-4; 10 bases agree with TRBD1. This CDR3 comprises 13 residues. CDR1 and CDR2 (germline): MDHEN, SYDVKM. After removal of 8 bases from V and 8 bases from J, the junction contained 5 bases not matched to a gene. CDR3 sequence reads: CASEGTGDEKLFF. As DNA, the CDR3 is TGTGCCAGCGAGGGGACAGGGGACGAAAAACTGTTTTTT.

This chain uses TRBV5-1 with TRBJ2-7; D call uncertain. CDR3 length: 14 residues. Trimming shortened V by 5 bases and J by 2 bases, and 14 bases separated the two germline ends. CDR1 is SGHRS, CDR2 YFSETQ, per germline. The DNA for the CDR3 is TGCGCCAGCAGTCAGGCTCCCTCACCCTACGAGCAGTACTTC. This gives the protein CASSQAPSPYEQYF.

This chain connects TRBV28 to TRBJ2-2; 12 bases align to TRBD2. V dropped 3 bases and J dropped 1; count of bases not matched to a gene: 6. Germline V CDR1 and CDR2: MDHEN, SYDVKM. CDR3 length: 18 amino acids. The CDR3 reads CASSFGTSGFENTGELFF. DNA of the CDR3: TGTGCCAGCAGTTTCGGGACTAGCGGGTTTGAGAACACCGGGGAGCTGTTTTTT.